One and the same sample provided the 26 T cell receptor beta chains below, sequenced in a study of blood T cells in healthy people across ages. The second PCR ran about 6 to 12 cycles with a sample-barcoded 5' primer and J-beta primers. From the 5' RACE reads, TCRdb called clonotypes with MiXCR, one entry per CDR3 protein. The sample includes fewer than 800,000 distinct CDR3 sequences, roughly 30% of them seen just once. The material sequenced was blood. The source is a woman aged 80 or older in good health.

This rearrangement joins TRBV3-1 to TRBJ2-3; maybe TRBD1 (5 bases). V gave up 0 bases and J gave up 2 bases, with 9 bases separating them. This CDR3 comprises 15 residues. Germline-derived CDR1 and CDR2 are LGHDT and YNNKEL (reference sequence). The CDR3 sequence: CASSQDQGYTDTQYF. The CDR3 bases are TGTGCCAGCAGCCAAGACCAGGGATACACAGATACGCAGTATTTT.

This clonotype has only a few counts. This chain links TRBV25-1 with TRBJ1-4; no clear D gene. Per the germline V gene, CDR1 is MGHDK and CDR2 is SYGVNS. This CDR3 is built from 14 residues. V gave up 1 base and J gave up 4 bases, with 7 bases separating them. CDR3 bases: TGTGCCAGCAGTGAATCCGGAGGTAATGAAAAACTGTTTTTT. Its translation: CASSESGGNEKLFF.

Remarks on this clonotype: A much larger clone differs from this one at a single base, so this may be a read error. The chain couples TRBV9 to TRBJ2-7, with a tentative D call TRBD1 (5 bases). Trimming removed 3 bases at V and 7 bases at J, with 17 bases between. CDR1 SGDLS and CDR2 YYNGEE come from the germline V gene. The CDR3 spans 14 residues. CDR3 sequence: CASSEGQGRNEQYF. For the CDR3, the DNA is TGTGCCAGCAGCGAGGGCCAGGGCAGAAATGAGCAGTACTTC.

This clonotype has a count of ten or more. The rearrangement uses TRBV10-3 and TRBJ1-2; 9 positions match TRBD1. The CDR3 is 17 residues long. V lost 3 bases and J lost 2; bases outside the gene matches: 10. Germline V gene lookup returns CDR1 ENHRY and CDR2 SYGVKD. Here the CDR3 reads CAISDPPAGTGNYGYTF. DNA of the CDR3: TGTGCCATCAGTGATCCCCCGGCCGGGACAGGGAACTATGGCTACACCTTC.

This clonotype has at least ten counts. CDR3 nucleotide sequence: TGTGCCAGCAGTTACTCAACAGGGAATTCACCCCTCCACTTT. Protein product: CASSYSTGNSPLHF. The chain is built from TRBV6-2 or TRBV6-3 and TRBJ1-6; a possible D gene is TRBD1 (6 bases). The ends were cut back, 0 bases at V and 7 bases at J, with 7 bases in the middle. This CDR3 contains 14 residues. The V gene's germline CDR1 is MNHEY and CDR2 SVGEGT.

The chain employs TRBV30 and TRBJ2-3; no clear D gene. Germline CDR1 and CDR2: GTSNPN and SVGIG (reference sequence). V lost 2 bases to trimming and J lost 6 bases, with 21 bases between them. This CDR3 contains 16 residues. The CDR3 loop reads CAWSPLDFNGRDTQYF. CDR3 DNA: TGTGCCTGGAGTCCGCTAGATTTTAACGGTCGGGATACGCAGTATTTT. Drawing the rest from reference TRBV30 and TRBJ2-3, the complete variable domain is SQTIHQWPATLVQPVGSPLSLECTVEGTSNPNLYWYRQAAGRGLQLLFYSVGIGQISSEVPQNLSASRPQDRQFILSSKKLLLSDSGFYLCAWSPLDFNGRDTQYFGPGTRLTVL.

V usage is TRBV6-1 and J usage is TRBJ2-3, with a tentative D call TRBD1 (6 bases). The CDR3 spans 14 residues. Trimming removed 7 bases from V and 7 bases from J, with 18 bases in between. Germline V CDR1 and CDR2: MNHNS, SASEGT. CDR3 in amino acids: CASKVGTPPYTQYF. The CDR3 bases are TGTGCCAGCAAGGTCGGGACACCACCGTATACGCAGTATTTT.

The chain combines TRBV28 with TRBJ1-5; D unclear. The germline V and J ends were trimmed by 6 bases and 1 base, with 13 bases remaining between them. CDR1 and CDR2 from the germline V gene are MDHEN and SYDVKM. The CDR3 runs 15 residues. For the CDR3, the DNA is TGTGCCAGCAGCTCTTTAGGTCCGAGCAATCAGCCCCAGCATTTT. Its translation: CASSSLGPSNQPQHF.

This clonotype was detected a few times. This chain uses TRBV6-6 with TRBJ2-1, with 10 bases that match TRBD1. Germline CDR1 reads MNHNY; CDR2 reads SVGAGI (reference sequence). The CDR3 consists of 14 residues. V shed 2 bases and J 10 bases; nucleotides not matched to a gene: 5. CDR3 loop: CASSYRDRGNEQFF. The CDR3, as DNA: TGTGCCAGCAGTTACCGGGACAGGGGTAACGAGCAGTTCTTC.

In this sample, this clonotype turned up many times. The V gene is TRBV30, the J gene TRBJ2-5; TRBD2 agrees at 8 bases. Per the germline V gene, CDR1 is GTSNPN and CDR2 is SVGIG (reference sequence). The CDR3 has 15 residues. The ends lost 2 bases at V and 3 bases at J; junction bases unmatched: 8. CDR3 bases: TGTGCCTGGAGTCTCCTTGGAGCGGGGGAAGAGACCCAGTACTTC. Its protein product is CAWSLLGAGEETQYF. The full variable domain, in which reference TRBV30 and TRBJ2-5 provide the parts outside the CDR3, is SQTIHQWPATLVQPVGSPLSLECTVEGTSNPNLYWYRQAAGRGLQLLFYSVGIGQISSEVPQNLSASRPQDRQFILSSKKLLLSDSGFYLCAWSLLGAGEETQYFGPGTRLLVL.

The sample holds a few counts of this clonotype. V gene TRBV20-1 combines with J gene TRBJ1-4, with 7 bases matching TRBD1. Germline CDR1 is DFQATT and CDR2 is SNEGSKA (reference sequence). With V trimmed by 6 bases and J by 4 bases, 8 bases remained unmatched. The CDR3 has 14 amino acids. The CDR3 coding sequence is TGCAGTGCGGTTCCCGGGACAGATAATGAAAAACTGTTTTTT. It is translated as CSAVPGTDNEKLFF.

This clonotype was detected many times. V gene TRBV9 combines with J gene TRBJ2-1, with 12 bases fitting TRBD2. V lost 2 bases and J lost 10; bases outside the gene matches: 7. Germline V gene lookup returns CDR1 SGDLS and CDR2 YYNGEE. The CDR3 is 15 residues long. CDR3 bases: TGTGCCAGCAGCGTTGGGTCTAGCGGGGGGGGAGAGCAGTTCTTC. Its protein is CASSVGSSGGGEQFF.

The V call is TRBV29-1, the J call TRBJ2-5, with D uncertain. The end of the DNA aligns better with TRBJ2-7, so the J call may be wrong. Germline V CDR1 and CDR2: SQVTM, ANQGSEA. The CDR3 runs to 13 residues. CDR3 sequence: CSVDGGLGHEQYF. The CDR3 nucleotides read TGCAGCGTTGATGGTGGTTTAGGTCACGAGCAGTACTTC.

The CDR3 loop reads CSGTGTSIYEQYF. In DNA, the CDR3 is TGCAGTGGAACCGGGACTAGCATATACGAGCAGTACTTC. The J gene is TRBJ2-7, the V gene TRBV20-1; 9 bases match TRBD2. V gave up 7 bases and J gave up 4 bases; unmatched junction bases: 8. This CDR3 comprises 13 residues. The V gene's germline CDR1 is DFQATT and CDR2 SNEGSKA (reference sequence).

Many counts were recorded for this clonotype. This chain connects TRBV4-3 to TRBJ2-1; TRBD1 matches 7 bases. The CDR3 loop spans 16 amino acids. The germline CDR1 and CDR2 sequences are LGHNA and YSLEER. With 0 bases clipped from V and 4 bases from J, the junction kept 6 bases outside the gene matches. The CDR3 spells CASSQDWGQYYNEQFF. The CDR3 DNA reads TGCGCCAGCAGCCAAGATTGGGGACAGTATTACAATGAGCAGTTCTTC.

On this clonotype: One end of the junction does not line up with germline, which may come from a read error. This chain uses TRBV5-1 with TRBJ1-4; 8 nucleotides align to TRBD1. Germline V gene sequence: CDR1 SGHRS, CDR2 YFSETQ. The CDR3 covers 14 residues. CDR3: CASSSGTGHEELFF. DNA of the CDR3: TGCGCCAGCAGCTCCGGGACAGGCCATGAAGAACTGTTTTTT.

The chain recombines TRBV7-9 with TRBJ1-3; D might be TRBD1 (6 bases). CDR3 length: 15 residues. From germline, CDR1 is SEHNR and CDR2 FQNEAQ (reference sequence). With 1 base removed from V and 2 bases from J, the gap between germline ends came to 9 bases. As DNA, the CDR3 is TGTGCCAGCAGCTTAGGAGGGGGAGCTGGAAACACCATATATTTT. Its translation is CASSLGGGAGNTIYF.

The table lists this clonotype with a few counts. CDR3 in amino acids: CASSGTGDAGELFF. In DNA form, the CDR3 reads TGTGCCAGCAGCGGGACAGGGGACGCCGGGGAGCTGTTTTTT. The rearrangement links TRBV2 to TRBJ2-2; 10 bases match TRBD1. Germline CDR1 SNHLY, CDR2 FYNNEI. This CDR3 is built from 14 residues. Trimming removed 6 bases from V and 6 bases from J; junction bases left unmatched: 4. Full variable domain (missing parts from reference TRBV2 and TRBJ2-2): EPEVTQTPSHQVTQMGQEVILRCVPISNHLYFYWYRQILGQKVEFLVSFYNNEISEKSEIFDDQFSVERPDGSNFTLKIRSTKLEDSAMYFCASSGTGDAGELFFGEGSRLTVL.

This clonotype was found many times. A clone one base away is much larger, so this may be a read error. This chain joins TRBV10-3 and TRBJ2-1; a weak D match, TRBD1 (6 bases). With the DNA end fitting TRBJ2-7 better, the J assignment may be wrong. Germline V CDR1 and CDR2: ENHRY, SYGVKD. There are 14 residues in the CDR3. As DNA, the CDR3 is TGTGCCATCGGGCGAGGGGGTTCCTACAATGAGCAGTACTTC. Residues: CAIGRGGSYNEQYF.

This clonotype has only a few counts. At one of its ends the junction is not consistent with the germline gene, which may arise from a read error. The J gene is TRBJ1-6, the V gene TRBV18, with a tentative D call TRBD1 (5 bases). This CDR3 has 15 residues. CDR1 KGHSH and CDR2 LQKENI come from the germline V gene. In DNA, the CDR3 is TGTGCCAGCTCGCCCCGGGACTCCGATAATTCACCCCTCCACTTT. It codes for CASSPRDSDNSPLHF.

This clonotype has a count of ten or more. This chain's CDR3 is CSAREGGVSYNEQFF. CDR3 DNA sequence: TGCAGTGCTAGAGAGGGCGGGGTGTCCTACAATGAGCAGTTCTTC. This sequence joins TRBV20-1 and TRBJ2-1, with D perhaps TRBD2 (6 bases). There are 15 residues in the CDR3. The germline V gene encodes CDR1 DFQATT and CDR2 SNEGSKA (reference sequence). The ends were cut back, 0 bases at V and 1 base at J, with 10 bases in the middle.

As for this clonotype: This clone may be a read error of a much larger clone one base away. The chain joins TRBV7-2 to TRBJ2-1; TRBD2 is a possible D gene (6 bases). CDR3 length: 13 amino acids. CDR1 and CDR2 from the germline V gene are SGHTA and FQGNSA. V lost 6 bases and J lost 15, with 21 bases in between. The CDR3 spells CASRPPEGPSVFF. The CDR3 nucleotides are TGTGCCAGCAGACCTCCGGAGGGCCCTAGTGTGTTCTTC.

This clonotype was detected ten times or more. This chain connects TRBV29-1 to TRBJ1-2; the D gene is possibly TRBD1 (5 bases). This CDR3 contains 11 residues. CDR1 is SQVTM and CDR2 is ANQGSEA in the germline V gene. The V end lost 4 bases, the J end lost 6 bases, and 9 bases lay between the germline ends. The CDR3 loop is CSVAGRDGYTF. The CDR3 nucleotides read TGCAGCGTTGCGGGCAGGGATGGCTACACCTTC.

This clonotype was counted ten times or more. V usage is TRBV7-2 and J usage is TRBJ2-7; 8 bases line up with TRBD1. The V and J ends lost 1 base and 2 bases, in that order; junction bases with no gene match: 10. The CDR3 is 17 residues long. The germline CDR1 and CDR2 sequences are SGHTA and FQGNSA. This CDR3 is CASSLVFGRGRPYEQYF. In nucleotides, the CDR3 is TGTGCCAGCAGCTTAGTATTCGGCAGGGGGCGACCCTACGAGCAGTACTTC.

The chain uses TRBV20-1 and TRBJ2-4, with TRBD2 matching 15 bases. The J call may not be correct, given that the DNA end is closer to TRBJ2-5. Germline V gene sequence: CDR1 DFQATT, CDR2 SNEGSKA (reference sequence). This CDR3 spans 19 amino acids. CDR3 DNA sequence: TGCAGTGCTCCTCCCCGGACTAGCGGGGGGGCTTTCTGGGGGGAGACCCAGTACTTC. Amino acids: CSAPPRTSGGAFWGETQYF.

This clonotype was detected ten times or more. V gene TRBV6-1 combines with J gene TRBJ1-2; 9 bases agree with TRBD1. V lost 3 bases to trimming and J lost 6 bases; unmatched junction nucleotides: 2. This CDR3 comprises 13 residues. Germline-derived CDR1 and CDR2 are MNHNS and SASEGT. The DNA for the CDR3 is TGTGCCAGCAGTGAGACAGGGGGTAATGGCTACACCTTC. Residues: CASSETGGNGYTF.